The 11 T cell receptor beta chains below were found in one sample sequenced in a study of cytomegalovirus exposure and HLA in healthy donors (dated by TCRdb to 2015 to 2018). To prepare the library, the immunoSEQ multiplex PCR assay was applied. For the multiplex PCR, a mixture combining 60 forward primers for TCR Vbeta segments and 13 reverse primers for TCR Jbeta segments was used. As stored in TCRdb, this immuneACCESS dataset retains in-frame rearrangements with V and J assigned. A fraction of the clones does not appear; measured against another copy, unresolved V genes explain less than half of the discrepancy, and the remainder lacks a known reason. The table for this sample lists 120,000 to 150,000 clones; just under 85% of them were counted only once. The ten largest clones add up to around 4.1% of the sample. The sample comprised PBMCs. Receptors were obtained from a middle-aged man in good health and CMV-seropositive.

This clone was counted a single time. V and J are TRBV29-1 and TRBJ1-1, with D possibly TRBD1 on 5 matching bases. Per the germline V gene, CDR1 is SQVTM and CDR2 is ANQGSEA. Trimming took off 6 bases at V and 7 bases at J, with 21 bases between the two ends. The CDR3 has 14 amino acids. This CDR3 is CSVRQGWPEGEAFF. DNA of the CDR3: TGCAGCGTCCGGCAGGGTTGGCCGGAGGGTGAAGCTTTCTTT.

The V call is TRBV9, the J call TRBJ2-1, with D possibly matching TRBD2 (6 bases). V was trimmed by 0 bases and J by 4 bases, leaving 11 bases between them. This CDR3 is 15 amino acids long. Per the germline V gene, CDR1 is SGDLS and CDR2 is YYNGEE. CDR3 sequence: CASSVDSGGYNEQFF. The CDR3 DNA reads TGTGCCAGCAGCGTAGATTCCGGGGGTTACAATGAGCAGTTCTTC.

The sample holds a few counts of this clone. The chain has TRBV5-1 and TRBJ2-1; 7 bases line up with TRBD2. The germline V gene has CDR1 SGHRS and CDR2 YFSETQ. Trimming took 4 bases from V and 4 from J; bases not matched to a gene: 8. CDR3 size: 15 residues. In DNA form, the CDR3 reads TGCGCCAGCAGCCAAGACTCGGGACTATACAATGAGCAGTTCTTC. As protein: CASSQDSGLYNEQFF.

The V gene is TRBV5-1, the J gene TRBJ2-5, with a tentative D call TRBD1 (5 bases). Germline values: CDR1 SGHRS, CDR2 YFSETQ. The ends were cut back, 3 bases at V and 5 bases at J, with 11 bases in the middle. This CDR3 contains 13 residues. The CDR3 protein is CASSSLGAETQYF. CDR3 coding DNA: TGCGCCAGCAGCTCGCTAGGGGCGGAGACCCAGTACTTC.

This clone was seen just once. V is TRBV18 and J is TRBJ2-3; D gene ambiguous. V lost 3 bases and J lost 2, with 12 bases in between. Germline CDR1 and CDR2: KGHSH and LQKENI. The CDR3 length is 15 residues. CDR3 region: CASSPSVLNTDTQYF. The CDR3 DNA follows: TGTGCCAGCTCACCGTCGGTACTCAACACAGATACGCAGTATTTT.

This clone was seen a single time. The V call is TRBV4-1, the J call TRBJ1-6; 7 bases match TRBD1. Germline CDR1 and CDR2: MGHRA and YSYEKL. With V trimmed by 1 base and J by 0 bases, 6 bases remained unmatched. This CDR3 spans 18 amino acids. This chain's CDR3 is CASSQALTGVSYNSPLHF. CDR3 nucleotides: TGCGCCAGCAGCCAAGCTCTTACAGGGGTCTCCTATAATTCACCCCTCCACTTT.

The V and J genes are TRBV6-1 and TRBJ1-2; the D is unclear. The germline V gene encodes CDR1 MNHNS and CDR2 SASEGT. V was shortened by 1 base and J by 4 bases, with 10 bases between the two germline ends. The CDR3 runs to 14 residues. DNA for the CDR3: TGTGCCAGCAGTGAAGTGGGCACGTTCTATGGCTACACCTTC. It translates to CASSEVGTFYGYTF.

J is TRBJ2-2 and V is TRBV4-1, with 7 bases fitting TRBD1. The CDR3 spans 15 residues. J was trimmed by 7 bases and V by 0 bases; bases with no gene match: 5. Germline lookup yields CDR1 MGHRA and CDR2 YSYEKL. Here the CDR3 reads CASSQERGLVGELFF. The CDR3 DNA reads TGCGCCAGCAGCCAAGAAAGGGGGCTGGTCGGGGAGCTGTTTTTT.

The chain uses TRBV9 and TRBJ1-2; 10 nucleotides align to TRBD1. This CDR3 comprises 15 residues. In germline, CDR1 is SGDLS, CDR2 YYNGEE. Trimming removed 0 bases from V and 7 bases from J; junction bases left unmatched: 6. CDR3 coding DNA: TGTGCCAGCAGCGTAGATGGGACAGGGGACTTTGGCTACACCTTC. Translation: CASSVDGTGDFGYTF.

This clone has just a few counts. The V call is TRBV20-1, the J call TRBJ1-2; D uncertain. The V end was cut by 7 bases, the J end by 4 bases, with 7 bases between. Germline V lookup: CDR1 DFQATT, CDR2 SNEGSKA (reference sequence). The CDR3 consists of 10 residues. CDR3 sequence: CSVRGYGYTF. The CDR3 DNA follows: TGCAGTGTACGGGGCTATGGCTACACCTTC.

V gene TRBV18 combines with J gene TRBJ2-7; TRBD2 might be the D (5 bases). Between the trimmed V and J ends, which lost 3 bases and 6 bases, there was a span of 15 bases. CDR1 and CDR2 from the germline V gene are KGHSH and LQKENI. The CDR3 covers 14 residues. The CDR3 DNA sequence: TGTGCCAGCTCACCCAACGGGGTTATTTTCGAGCAGTACTTC. It specifies CASSPNGVIFEQYF.